These 26 T cell receptor beta chains share one sample of origin, sequenced in a study of cytomegalovirus exposure and HLA in healthy donors. Primers: 60 Vbeta forward and 13 Jbeta reverse. Here immunoSEQ multiplex PCR was the method, and the copy in TCRdb shows in-frame clones only, minus some. The table shows about 94,000 clones, with more than 65% occurring only once. The sequencing sample was made of PBMCs. The receptors stem from a human donor in good health.

The V gene is TRBV4-3, the J gene TRBJ2-2, with D perhaps TRBD2 (6 bases). This CDR3 is built from 16 residues. Germline V gene sequence: CDR1 LGHNA, CDR2 YSLEER. Trimming took 0 bases from V and 6 from J, leaving 14 bases between them. The CDR3 DNA follows: TGCGCCAGCAGCCAAGATGGAGGGCTTGGGGCCGGGGAGCTGTTTTTT. Its translation is CASSQDGGLGAGELFF.

V and J are TRBV7-2 and TRBJ1-6; 8 positions agree with TRBD1. The CDR3 spans 16 residues. The V and J ends lost 6 bases and 7 bases, in that order; junction bases with no gene match: 11. Germline loops: CDR1 SGHTA, CDR2 FQGNSA. The CDR3 region is CASRIDRGQGNSPLHF. The CDR3 region has the DNA TGTGCCAGCAGGATCGACAGGGGCCAAGGGAATTCACCCCTCCACTTT.

The V and J genes are TRBV9 and TRBJ2-2; D ambiguous. Per germline, CDR1 SGDLS and CDR2 YYNGEE. This CDR3 region has 15 residues. Trimming took 0 bases from V and 4 from J, leaving 10 bases between them. The CDR3 DNA follows: TGTGCCAGCAGCGTAGAGGCGGAGAGCACCGGGGAGCTGTTTTTT. Protein: CASSVEAESTGELFF.

This clone has a single count. V gene TRBV28 combines with J gene TRBJ2-6, with 8 bases matching TRBD1. Per the germline V gene, CDR1 is MDHEN and CDR2 is SYDVKM. Germline trimming cut 1 base from V and 3 bases from J; bases unmatched to any gene: 2. The CDR3 runs to 16 residues. The CDR3, as DNA: TGTGCCAGCAGTTTATACAGGGGGGTTGGGGCCAACGTCCTGACTTTC. Protein sequence: CASSLYRGVGANVLTF. Full variable domain (rest looked up from reference TRBV28 and TRBJ2-6): DVKVTQSSRYLVKRTGEKVFLECVQDMDHENMFWYRQDPGLGLRLIYFSYDVKMKEKGDIPEGYSVSREKKERFSLILESASTNQTSMYLCASSLYRGVGANVLTFGAGSRLTVL.

Written as DNA, the CDR3 is TGTGCCAGCTCACGGGACAGGGCTAGCTCACCCCTCCACTTT. This encodes CASSRDRASSPLHF. This chain connects TRBV18 to TRBJ1-6, with 9 bases matching TRBD1. The CDR3 has 14 amino acids. The germline CDR1 and CDR2 sequences are KGHSH and LQKENI. V lost 4 bases to trimming and J lost 10 bases; unmatched junction nucleotides: 5.

This chain uses TRBV15 with TRBJ1-4, with TRBD1 matching over 9 bases. The CDR3 loop spans 14 amino acids. V trimming: 7 bases; J trimming: 5 bases; junction bases outside the gene matches: 5. Germline values: CDR1 LNHNV, CDR2 YYDKDF (reference sequence). The CDR3 here is CATTYGQGNEKLFF. The DNA for the CDR3 is TGTGCCACCACATACGGACAGGGGAATGAAAAACTGTTTTTT.

This clone has just a few counts. The CDR3 spells CASRRNRGPREKLFF. The CDR3 nucleotides are TGTGCCAGCAGGCGCAACAGGGGCCCTAGGGAAAAACTGTTTTTT. The rearrangement joins TRBV6-5 to TRBJ1-4; 7 bases line up with TRBD1. V was pared by 6 bases and J by 8 bases, with 12 bases of the junction left unmatched. Germline CDR1 is MNHEY and CDR2 is SVGAGI. The CDR3 loop spans 15 amino acids.

This clone turned up a few times. The CDR3 loop reads CASSQDRDTQYF. The CDR3 DNA follows: TGCGCCAGCAGCCAAGACAGGGATACGCAGTATTTT. The chain links TRBV4-1 to TRBJ2-3; D gene unclear. The CDR3 has 12 amino acids. V lost 0 bases, J lost 6 bases, and 4 bases lay in between. Germline assignment: CDR1 MGHRA and CDR2 YSYEKL.

This chain connects TRBV14 to TRBJ2-7, with D possibly TRBD2 on 6 matching bases. The CDR3 extends over 15 amino acids. Germline V gene sequence: CDR1 SGHDN, CDR2 FVKESK. Trimming shortened V by 0 bases and J by 4 bases, and 13 bases separated the two germline ends. The CDR3 nucleotides are TGTGCCAGCAGCCAAGATGCCCAGCGGGCTTACGAGCAGTACTTC. This sequence encodes CASSQDAQRAYEQYF.

J is TRBJ2-1 and V is TRBV9; 7 nucleotides match TRBD1. V lost 0 bases and J lost 0; bases outside the gene matches: 6. Germline V gene sequence: CDR1 SGDLS, CDR2 YYNGEE. This CDR3 has 17 amino acids. The CDR3: CASSVGTGGRSYNEQFF. The CDR3 DNA is TGTGCCAGCAGCGTAGGGACAGGCGGGCGCTCCTACAATGAGCAGTTCTTC.

The J gene is TRBJ2-4, the V gene TRBV6-1; 11 positions match TRBD2. This CDR3 comprises 15 residues. The J segment lost 7 bases and the V segment lost 7 bases, leaving 9 bases of the junction unmatched. Germline loops: CDR1 MNHNS, CDR2 SASEGT. CDR3: CASKIISGRGNIQYF. In nucleotides, the CDR3 is TGTGCCAGCAAGATCATTAGCGGGAGGGGGAACATTCAGTACTTC.

The rearrangement uses TRBV9 and TRBJ2-1, with 7 positions matching TRBD1. The CDR3 consists of 13 residues. Germline CDR1 and CDR2: SGDLS and YYNGEE. With 2 bases clipped from V and 6 bases from J, the junction kept 2 bases outside the gene matches. The CDR3 coding sequence is TGTGCCAGCAGCGTTACAGGGGCCAATGAGCAGTTCTTC. Translating gives CASSVTGANEQFF.

The genes are TRBV6-1 and TRBJ2-7, with D possibly matching TRBD2 (6 bases). The length of the CDR3 is 16 residues. V was trimmed by 4 bases and J by 2 bases, leaving 18 bases between them. The germline CDR1 and CDR2 sequences are MNHNS and SASEGT. The CDR3 protein is CASSGPRRVVAYEQYF. The CDR3 nucleotides are TGTGCCAGCAGTGGTCCGCGGAGGGTAGTAGCCTACGAGCAGTACTTC.

The chain has TRBV6-1 and TRBJ2-1; D call uncertain. Per germline, CDR1 MNHNS and CDR2 SASEGT. The V end was cut by 4 bases, the J end by 7 bases, with 11 bases between. The CDR3 has 13 residues. CDR3 sequence: CASSGGAQNEQFF. CDR3 DNA sequence: TGTGCCAGCAGTGGTGGAGCTCAGAATGAGCAGTTCTTC.

The chain uses TRBV13 and TRBJ2-4; D might be TRBD1 (6 bases). V was trimmed by 5 bases and J by 0 bases, leaving 11 bases between them. Germline CDR1 reads PRHDT; CDR2 reads FYEKMQ (reference sequence). CDR3 size: 15 residues. The CDR3 region has the DNA TGTGCCAGCAGCCCGCAGGGGCTAGCCAAAAACATTCAGTACTTC. Encoded protein: CASSPQGLAKNIQYF.

Here the CDR3 DNA reads TGTGCCAGCAGCCAAGCCGGAACCGGGTACAATGAGCAGTTCTTC. This sequence encodes CASSQAGTGYNEQFF. V and J are TRBV4-2 and TRBJ2-1; no clear D gene. This CDR3 contains 15 residues. V shed 1 base and J shed 4 bases, with 11 bases lying between them. Per germline, CDR1 LGHNA and CDR2 YNFKEQ.

The CDR3, as DNA: TGTGCCAGCAGCCTCGGTCCCGGGACTTATAGCTACACCTTC. It is translated as CASSLGPGTYSYTF. The genes are TRBV6-5 and TRBJ1-2; tentative D call: TRBD1 (5 bases). This CDR3 region has 14 residues. Germline V gene lookup returns CDR1 MNHEY and CDR2 SVGAGI. Trimming shortened V by 6 bases and J by 9 bases, and 20 bases separated the two germline ends.

J is TRBJ1-1 and V is TRBV19; TRBD1 is a possible D gene (6 bases). V shed 7 bases and J shed 4 bases, with 10 bases lying between them. The CDR3 length is 12 residues. Germline CDR1 LNHDA, CDR2 SQIVND (reference sequence). This CDR3 reads CASKGGGTEAFF. In nucleotides, the CDR3 is TGTGCCAGTAAAGGGGGGGGCACTGAAGCTTTCTTT. The full variable domain, its missing parts supplied by reference TRBV19 and TRBJ1-1, is DGGITQSPKYLFRKEGQNVTLSCEQNLNHDAMYWYRQDPGQGLRLIYYSQIVNDFQKGDIAEGYSVSREKKESFPLTVTSAQKNPTAFYLCASKGGGTEAFFGQGTRLTVV.

On this clone itself: This specimen includes other DNA sequences encoding the same CDR3. This chain uses TRBV15 with TRBJ2-3; D unresolved. The germline CDR1 and CDR2 sequences are LNHNV and YYDKDF (reference sequence). CDR3 size: 13 residues. Trimming cost V 1 base and J 1 base, with 3 bases left between them. The DNA for the CDR3 is TGTGCCACCAGCAGAGGAGGCACAGATACGCAGTATTTT. Translation gives CATSRGGTDTQYF.

The chain joins TRBV5-1 to TRBJ1-1; 8 bases fit TRBD1. Trimming cost V 6 bases and J 0 bases; bases outside gene matches: 7. The V gene's germline CDR1 is SGHRS and CDR2 YFSETQ. The CDR3 consists of 15 residues. DNA for the CDR3: TGCGCCAGCACGGGGACAGGCCGAATGAACACTGAAGCTTTCTTT. Translated: CASTGTGRMNTEAFF.

V gene TRBV7-8 combines with J gene TRBJ2-3; D not certain. V lost 1 base to trimming and J lost 2 bases, with 7 bases between them. The germline CDR1 and CDR2 sequences are SGHVS and FQNEAQ. The CDR3 has 14 residues. In DNA, the CDR3 is TGTGCCAGCAGCTTAGGATTACACACAGATACGCAGTATTTT. Its protein is CASSLGLHTDTQYF.

The chain uses TRBV7-3 and TRBJ2-2; weak D call: TRBD1 (5 bases). This CDR3 spans 13 amino acids. Deletions cut 5 bases from V and 7 bases from J, with 11 bases between. Germline CDR1 and CDR2: SGHTA and FQGTGA. CDR3 loop: CASSPAGIGELFF. The CDR3 DNA reads TGTGCCAGCAGCCCGGCAGGGATCGGGGAGCTGTTTTTT.

This clone was counted between two and nine times. V gene TRBV10-1 combines with J gene TRBJ2-1; 9 nucleotides match TRBD1. The CDR3 spans 14 residues. Trimming at V came to 6 bases and at J to 1 base, leaving 1 base not matched to a gene. Germline CDR1 reads WNHNN; CDR2 reads SYGVQD (reference sequence). The CDR3 sequence is CASRGQGSYNEQFF. In DNA, the CDR3 is TGCGCCAGCAGAGGACAGGGGTCCTACAATGAGCAGTTCTTC.

The gene calls are TRBV30 and TRBJ1-1, with D perhaps matching TRBD1 (6 bases). The germline CDR1 and CDR2 sequences are GTSNPN and SVGIG (reference sequence). V lost 1 base and J 4 bases, leaving 13 bases between the germline ends. CDR3 size: 14 residues. The CDR3 sequence is CAWSGQGIFTEAFF. CDR3 coding DNA: TGTGCCTGGAGTGGTCAGGGGATATTCACTGAAGCTTTCTTT.

The chain joins TRBV27 to TRBJ2-7, with 11 bases lining up with TRBD2. CDR1 and CDR2 from the germline V gene are MNHEY and SMNVEV (reference sequence). The CDR3 is 17 residues long. With 5 bases clipped from V and 6 bases from J, the junction kept 15 bases outside the gene matches. Here the CDR3 reads CASSPHQTSGTGIEQYF. Here the CDR3 DNA reads TGTGCCAGCAGTCCCCATCAGACTAGCGGGACGGGGATCGAGCAGTACTTC.

This chain joins TRBV5-6 and TRBJ1-2, with 8 bases lining up with TRBD1. Germline V gene lookup returns CDR1 SGHDT and CDR2 YYEEEE. The CDR3 sequence is 12 residues long. V dropped 6 bases and J dropped 6; count of bases not matched to a gene: 4. The CDR3 DNA reads TGTGCCAGCACCACAGGGGGGGATGGCTACACCTTC. This sequence encodes CASTTGGDGYTF.